This entry lists 22 T cell receptor beta chains sequenced from one sample in a study of blood T cell repertoires in COVID-19. Clones were sequenced by immunoSEQ multiplex PCR, and TCRdb holds only the in-frame ones, with some missing. This table has approximately 87,000 clones, around 89% appearing once. The sample consisted of peripheral blood. These receptors originate from a man in his 70s with active or convalescent COVID-19.

The chain is built from TRBV28 and TRBJ1-2, with a tentative D call TRBD1 (6 bases). V lost 5 bases and J lost 6, with 16 bases in between. Germline loops: CDR1 MDHEN, CDR2 SYDVKM. The CDR3 totals 14 residues. DNA of the CDR3: TGTGCCAGCAGTCGCAGACAGGTGGTCAATGGCTACACCTTC. Its protein is CASSRRQVVNGYTF.

The sample holds one count of this clone. The V call is TRBV18, the J call TRBJ1-2; 8 bases align to TRBD1. This CDR3 is built from 16 residues. V shed 3 bases, J shed 1 base, and the junction held 7 bases outside the gene matches. CDR1 and CDR2 (germline): KGHSH, LQKENI. CDR3 in amino acids: CASSPRRQGNNYGYTF. The CDR3 DNA is TGTGCCAGCTCACCCCGCCGACAGGGGAATAACTATGGCTACACCTTC.

This clone occurred a few times. The genes are TRBV7-2 and TRBJ1-6, with a weak D call TRBD1 (6 bases). Per the germline V gene, CDR1 is SGHTA and CDR2 is FQGNSA. Trimming took off 1 base at V and 11 bases at J, with 15 bases between the two ends. This CDR3 is 15 amino acids long. CDR3 protein: CASSLGQGPGAPLHF. The CDR3 bases are TGTGCCAGCAGCTTAGGGCAGGGGCCCGGCGCACCCCTCCACTTT.

V and J are TRBV27 and TRBJ2-7; a possible D gene is TRBD2 (6 bases). Germline assignment: CDR1 MNHEY and CDR2 SMNVEV (reference sequence). This CDR3 spans 15 amino acids. V lost 8 bases to trimming and J lost 7 bases, with 24 bases between them. CDR3 DNA: TGTGCCAGCTCTCTCAACTCGGGGGTCATGGGGGAGCAGTACTTC. It yields the protein CASSLNSGVMGEQYF.

CDR3 amino acids: CASSFRDRAEAFF. CDR3 nucleotide sequence: TGTGCCAGCAGTTTCCGGGACAGGGCCGAAGCTTTCTTT. The chain has TRBV28 and TRBJ1-1, with 9 bases matching TRBD1. V lost 3 bases, J lost 8 bases, and 4 bases stayed unmatched. The CDR3 loop spans 13 amino acids. Germline-derived CDR1 and CDR2 are MDHEN and SYDVKM.

This chain uses TRBV4-1 with TRBJ2-2, with D possibly TRBD2 on 5 matching bases. Germline V gene data show CDR1 as MGHRA and CDR2 as YSYEKL. V lost 0 bases and J 0 bases, leaving 8 bases between the germline ends. The CDR3 loop spans 16 amino acids. The CDR3 sequence: CASSQEGVTNTGELFF. CDR3 DNA: TGCGCCAGCAGCCAAGAGGGAGTCACGAACACCGGGGAGCTGTTTTTT.

A few counts support this clone. CDR3 in DNA: TGTGCCAGCCTCTGGACTAGCGTGAACGAGCAGTACTTC. It is translated as CASLWTSVNEQYF. The rearrangement links TRBV6-5 to TRBJ2-7; 9 bases are shared with TRBD2. V shed 8 bases and J 5 bases; nucleotides not matched to a gene: 7. This CDR3 has 13 residues. Germline V lookup: CDR1 MNHEY, CDR2 SVGAGI.

This sequence joins TRBV3-1 (or the pseudogene TRBV3-2) and TRBJ2-1; a weak D match, TRBD2 (5 bases). Between the trimmed V and J ends, which lost 4 bases and 6 bases, there was a span of 16 bases. The CDR3 runs to 15 residues. The germline gives CDR1 LGHDT, CDR2 YNNKEL (reference sequence). CDR3 nucleotide sequence: TGTGCCAGCAGCCCTTGGGCAGGAGGTCGCAATGAGCAGTTCTTC. The encoded protein is CASSPWAGGRNEQFF.

J is TRBJ2-5 and V is TRBV7-2, with 10 bases identical to TRBD2. The V and J ends lost 8 bases and 5 bases, in that order; junction bases with no gene match: 11. The CDR3 sequence is 15 residues long. CDR1 is SGHTA and CDR2 is FQGNSA in the germline V gene. For the CDR3, the DNA is TGTGCCAGCTTACGCCTAGCGGGAGTGGGCGAGACCCAGTACTTC. Amino acid sequence: CASLRLAGVGETQYF.

The gene calls are TRBV4-1 and TRBJ1-4; D is possibly TRBD1 (5 bases). CDR1 is MGHRA and CDR2 is YSYEKL in the germline V gene. The V end lost 1 base, the J end lost 0 bases, and 9 bases lay between the germline ends. The CDR3 contains 16 residues. The CDR3 DNA sequence: TGCGCCAGCAGCCAAGGGACACTTGCAACTAATGAAAAACTGTTTTTT. Amino acids: CASSQGTLATNEKLFF.

The V call is TRBV28, the J call TRBJ1-5; 8 bases fit TRBD1. This CDR3 contains 16 residues. V was pared by 6 bases and J by 1 base, with 8 bases of the junction left unmatched. Germline V lookup: CDR1 MDHEN, CDR2 SYDVKM. The DNA of the CDR3 is TGTGCCAGCAGGAAACCGGGACAGGTAAGCAATCAGCCCCAGCATTTT. Its protein product is CASRKPGQVSNQPQHF.

The chain combines TRBV7-9 with TRBJ1-1; TRBD1 might be the D (6 bases). CDR3 length: 16 amino acids. Trimming removed 5 bases at V and 3 bases at J, with 19 bases between. CDR1 is SEHNR and CDR2 is FQNEAQ in the germline V gene (reference sequence). The CDR3, as DNA: TGTGCCAGCAGCCTCACGGGGGGGCGCATCGACACTGAAGCTTTCTTT. Its translation is CASSLTGGRIDTEAFF. Using reference TRBV7-9 and TRBJ1-1 for the parts outside the CDR3, the full variable domain is DTGVSQNPRHKITKRGQNVTFRCDPISEHNRLYWYRQTLGQGPEFLTYFQNEAQLEKSRLLSDRFSAERPKGSFSTLEIQRTEQGDSAMYLCASSLTGGRIDTEAFFGQGTRLTVV.

The CDR3 loop is CASTQTGRDTEAFF. CDR3 in DNA: TGTGCCAGCACCCAGACAGGGCGGGACACTGAAGCTTTCTTT. The rearrangement links TRBV6-5 to TRBJ1-1; 7 bases are shared with TRBD1. Germline-derived CDR1 and CDR2 are MNHEY and SVGAGI. The CDR3 contains 14 residues. Losses at the gene ends were 7 bases for V and 3 bases for J; bases not matched to a gene: 8.

This clone was picked up a small number of times. The chain couples TRBV6-5 to TRBJ1-1; D might be TRBD1 (6 bases). V was clipped by 9 bases and J by 0 bases, with 8 bases between them. This CDR3 region has 12 residues. The germline CDR1 and CDR2 sequences are MNHEY and SVGAGI. CDR3 in amino acids: CARQGLNTEAFF. CDR3 DNA: TGTGCCAGACAGGGACTGAACACTGAAGCTTTCTTT.

The chain has TRBV5-3 and TRBJ2-7, with 8 bases matching TRBD1. TRBV5-3 is an ORF, and what it does is uncertain. This CDR3 region has 18 residues. The junction had 12 bases not matched to a gene; V was cut back by 0 bases and J by 1 base. The CDR3 coding sequence is TGTGCCAGAAGCTTGGACGTAGTGCCAGGGGGCGGATCCTACGAGCAGTACTTC. This gives the protein CARSLDVVPGGGSYEQYF.

J is TRBJ2-4 and V is TRBV4-2, with D possibly TRBD2 on 6 matching bases. V dropped 3 bases and J dropped 8 bases, with 11 bases sitting between them. CDR1 and CDR2 (germline): LGHNA, YNFKEQ. The CDR3 sequence is 13 residues long. DNA for the CDR3: TGTGCCAGCAGCCAGGAGACTAGGGACATTCAGTACTTC. Encoded protein: CASSQETRDIQYF.

The chain has TRBV5-1 and TRBJ1-1; the match to TRBD1 covers 11 bases. CDR1 is SGHRS and CDR2 is YFSETQ in the germline V gene. Unmatched junction bases numbered 4, after V lost 2 bases and J lost 4 bases. The CDR3 is 15 residues long. This chain's CDR3 is CASSFLGQGATEAFF. The DNA for the CDR3 is TGCGCCAGCAGCTTTCTAGGACAGGGGGCCACTGAAGCTTTCTTT.

Remarks on this clone: Other nucleotide sequences from this sample produce the same CDR3. CDR3 sequence reads: CASSPGGDQPQHF. CDR3 in DNA: TGTGCCAGCTCACCAGGGGGCGATCAGCCCCAGCATTTT. The chain couples TRBV18 to TRBJ1-5; tentatively, D is TRBD1 (6 bases). Trimming took 2 bases from V and 5 from J, leaving 7 bases between them. The V gene's germline CDR1 is KGHSH and CDR2 LQKENI. The CDR3 length is 13 residues. The full variable domain, its missing parts supplied by reference TRBV18 and TRBJ1-5, is NAGVMQNPRHLVRRRGQEARLRCSPMKGHSHVYWYRQLPEEGLKFMVYLQKENIIDESGMPKERFSAEFPKEGPSILRIQQVVRGDSAAYFCASSPGGDQPQHFGDGTRLSIL.

This chain joins TRBV9 and TRBJ2-1; D possibly corresponds to TRBD1 (6 bases). Trimming took 4 bases from V and 4 from J, leaving 24 bases between them. Germline values: CDR1 SGDLS, CDR2 YYNGEE. This CDR3 is 18 amino acids long. The DNA for the CDR3 is TGTGCCAGCAGCCCGACCCTAATAGAGACAGGTTCTTACAATGAGCAGTTCTTC. Translated: CASSPTLIETGSYNEQFF.

This chain connects TRBV6-1 to TRBJ1-5, with no clear D. The V and J ends lost 1 base and 8 bases respectively, with 6 bases between them. The V gene's germline CDR1 is MNHNS and CDR2 SASEGT. The CDR3 has 12 residues. The CDR3 loop is CASSEGAKPQHF. The CDR3 nucleotides read TGTGCCAGCAGTGAAGGGGCGAAGCCCCAGCATTTT.

V is TRBV13 and J is TRBJ2-1, with 12 bases that match TRBD2. The CDR3 is 16 amino acids. The V gene end was trimmed by 0 bases and the J gene end by 8 bases; junction bases not matched to a gene: 5. Germline V gene lookup returns CDR1 PRHDT and CDR2 FYEKMQ (reference sequence). This CDR3 is CASSLGRLAGEDEQFF. DNA of the CDR3: TGTGCCAGCAGCTTAGGCCGACTAGCGGGAGAGGATGAGCAGTTCTTC.

This chain links TRBV9 with TRBJ1-2; D ambiguous. V was clipped by 0 bases and J by 4 bases, with 16 bases between them. Germline assignment: CDR1 SGDLS and CDR2 YYNGEE. The CDR3 length is 16 residues. The CDR3 loop reads CASSVAPSMGVYGYTF. CDR3 DNA sequence: TGTGCCAGCAGCGTAGCCCCCTCAATGGGCGTCTATGGCTACACCTTC.